Listed below are T cell receptor beta chains from one sample, sequenced in a study of cytomegalovirus exposure and HLA in healthy donors. Sequenced by immunoSEQ multiplex PCR; TCRdb stores in-frame clones only, minus some. The sample lists some 170,000 clones; about 83% were seen once. Sample: PBMCs. The receptors derive from a woman aged 25 to 39 in good health and CMV-seronegative. Each CDR3 is given with its conserved first and last residue. Each record gives: V gene, D gene, J gene, clone size, CDR3 DNA, CDR3 protein. D genes are given only for firm matches. A clone size is listed for some rows: how often the clone was seen (once, few, many), or a class if it is expanded.

TRBV2	TRBD2	TRBJ2-1	NA	TGTGCCAGCAGTGAACGGGGGGGGCCCCGGAATGAGCAGTTCTTC	CASSERGGPRNEQFF
TRBV7-9	NA	TRBJ2-7	NA	TGTGCCAGCAGCTTGGGGGCCCTGAACGAGCAGTACTTC	CASSLGALNEQYF
TRBV30	TRBD1	TRBJ2-7	NA	TGTGCCTGGAGTCCGAGAGGTACAGGGGAGTTTTACGAGCAGTACTTC	CAWSPRGTGEFYEQYF
TRBV6-1	TRBD2	TRBJ2-1	NA	TGTGCCAGCAGTGTTTTAGCGGGGACCTACAATGAGCAGTTCTTC	CASSVLAGTYNEQFF
TRBV13	NA	TRBJ1-2	NA	TGTGCCAGCAGCTTAGGGGCAGGGCAAAAATACTATGGCTACACCTTC	CASSLGAGQKYYGYTF
TRBV6-1	TRBD1	TRBJ2-7	NA	TGTGCCAGCAGTGAAGCGGGGACAGGAATCTACGAGCAGTACTTC	CASSEAGTGIYEQYF
TRBV5-1	NA	TRBJ1-2	NA	TGCGCCAGCAGCTTCGGCGGAGCAGAGCTATATAACTATGGCTACACCTTC	CASSFGGAELYNYGYTF
TRBV19	NA	TRBJ1-1	NA	TGTGCCAGTAGCCTCGGGAGGGGTTCCACTGAAGCTTTCTTT	CASSLGRGSTEAFF
TRBV10-3	TRBD1	TRBJ2-7	few	TGTGCCATCAGTGATGCGGACAGGACCCCTTCCTACGAGCAGTACTTC	CAISDADRTPSYEQYF
TRBV19	TRBD1	TRBJ2-6	NA	TGTGCCAGTGGGACAGGTGATACTGGGGCCAACGTCCTGACTTTC	CASGTGDTGANVLTF
TRBV4-2	NA	TRBJ1-4	few	TGTGCCAGCAGCTCCGAAGGGGCTAATGAAAAACTGTTTTTT	CASSSEGANEKLFF
TRBV2	TRBD1	TRBJ1-1	NA	TGTGCCAGCAGTGAAGCGCCCCCCGGGACAGGGGGCACTGAAGCTTTCTTT	CASSEAPPGTGGTEAFF
TRBV12-5	NA	TRBJ1-6	NA	TGTGCTAGTGGTTTGGCCCAGGGTAGCAATTCACCCCTCCACTTT	CASGLAQGSNSPLHF
TRBV2	NA	TRBJ2-7	NA	TGTGCCAGCAGGACAGAATACGAGCAGTACTTC	CASRTEYEQYF
TRBV30	NA	TRBJ2-1	NA	TGTGCCTGGGACCGGGGCTCCTACAATGAGCAGTTCTTC	CAWDRGSYNEQFF
TRBV6-1	NA	TRBJ1-2	NA	TGTGCCAGCAGTGAATATATTGAGGTTCCCAACTATGGCTACACCTTC	CASSEYIEVPNYGYTF
TRBV28	TRBD1	TRBJ2-3	NA	TGTGCCAGCAGTTTACCCGGGACAGGAACTAGCACAGATACGCAGTATTTT	CASSLPGTGTSTDTQYF
TRBV12-5	NA	TRBJ2-3	NA	TGTGCTAGTGGTTTGGCCCGGGGGTACACAGATACGCAGTATTTT	CASGLARGYTDTQYF
TRBV18	NA	TRBJ2-5	NA	TGTGCCAGCTCTCCTACAAACGAGAGGGCGACCCAGTACTTC	CASSPTNERATQYF
TRBV9	NA	TRBJ1-3	NA	TGTGCCAGCAGCGTAGTGACAGCGTTCTCTGGAAACACCATATATTTT	CASSVVTAFSGNTIYF
TRBV11-2	NA	TRBJ2-5	NA	TGTGCCAGCAGCGTCACAGGGACGGAATTGGAGACCCAGTACTTC	CASSVTGTELETQYF
TRBV7-9	NA	TRBJ2-7	few	TGTGCCAGCAGCCCCGACAACGAGCAGTACTTC	CASSPDNEQYF
TRBV27	TRBD1	TRBJ2-3	NA	TGTGCCAGCAGTTTATTACAGGGGGCAACAGATACGCAGTATTTT	CASSLLQGATDTQYF
TRBV6-6	TRBD1	TRBJ1-3	NA	TGTGCCAGCAGTGGGGACAGGACAGGAGGAAACACCATATATTTT	CASSGDRTGGNTIYF